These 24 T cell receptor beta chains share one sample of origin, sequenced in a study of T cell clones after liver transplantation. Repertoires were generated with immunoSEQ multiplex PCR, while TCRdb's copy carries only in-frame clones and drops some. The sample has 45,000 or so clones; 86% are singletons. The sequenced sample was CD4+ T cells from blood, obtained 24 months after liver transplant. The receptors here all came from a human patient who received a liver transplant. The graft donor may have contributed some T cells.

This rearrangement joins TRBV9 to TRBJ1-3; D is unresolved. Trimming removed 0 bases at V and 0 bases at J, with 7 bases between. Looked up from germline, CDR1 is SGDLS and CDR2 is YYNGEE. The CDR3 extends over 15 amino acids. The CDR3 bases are TGTGCCAGCAGCGTAGGGGGTAACTCTGGAAACACCATATATTTT. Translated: CASSVGGNSGNTIYF.

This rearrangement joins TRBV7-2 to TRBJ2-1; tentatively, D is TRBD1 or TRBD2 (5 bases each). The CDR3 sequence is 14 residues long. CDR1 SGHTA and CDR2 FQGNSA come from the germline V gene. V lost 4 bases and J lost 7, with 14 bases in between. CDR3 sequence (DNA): TGTGCCAGCAGCTCAGCGGCTTGGGGGAATGAGCAGTTCTTC. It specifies CASSSAAWGNEQFF. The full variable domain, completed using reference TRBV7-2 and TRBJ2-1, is GAGVSQSPSNKVTEKGKDVELRCDPISGHTALYWYRQSLGQGLEFLIYFQGNSAPDKSGLPSDRFSAERTGGSVSTLTIQRTQQEDSAVYLCASSSAAWGNEQFFGPGTRLTVL.

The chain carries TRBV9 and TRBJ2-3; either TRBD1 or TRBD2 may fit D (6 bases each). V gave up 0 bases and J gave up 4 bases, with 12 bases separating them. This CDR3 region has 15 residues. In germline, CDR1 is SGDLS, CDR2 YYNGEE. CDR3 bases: TGTGCCAGCAGCGTAGATCGAGGGGGGCCAGATACGCAGTATTTT. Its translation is CASSVDRGGPDTQYF.

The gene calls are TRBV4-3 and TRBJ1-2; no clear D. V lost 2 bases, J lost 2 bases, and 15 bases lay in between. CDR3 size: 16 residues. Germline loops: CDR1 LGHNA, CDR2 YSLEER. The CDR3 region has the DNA TGCGCCAGCAGCCAATTGGTGACGGCGGGGAACTATGGCTACACCTTC. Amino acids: CASSQLVTAGNYGYTF.

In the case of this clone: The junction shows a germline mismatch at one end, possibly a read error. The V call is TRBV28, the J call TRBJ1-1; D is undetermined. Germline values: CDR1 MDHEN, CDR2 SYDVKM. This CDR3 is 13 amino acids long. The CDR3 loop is CASSLLGNIEAFF. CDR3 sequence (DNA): TGTGCCAGCAGTTTATTGGGGAACATTGAAGCTTTCTTT.

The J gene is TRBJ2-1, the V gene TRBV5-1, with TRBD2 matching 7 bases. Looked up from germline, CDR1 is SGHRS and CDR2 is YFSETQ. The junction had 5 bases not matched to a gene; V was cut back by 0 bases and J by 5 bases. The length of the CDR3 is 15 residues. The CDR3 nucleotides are TGCGCCAGCAGCTTGGGACAGACTAGCAACAATGAGCAGTTCTTC. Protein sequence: CASSLGQTSNNEQFF.

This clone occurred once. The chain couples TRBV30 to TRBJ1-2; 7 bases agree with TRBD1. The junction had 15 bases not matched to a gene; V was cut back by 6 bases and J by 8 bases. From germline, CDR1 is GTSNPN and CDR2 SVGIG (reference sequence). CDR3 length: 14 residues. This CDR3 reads CACVSGGEQAGYTF. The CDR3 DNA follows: TGTGCCTGCGTCTCAGGGGGAGAACAAGCAGGCTACACCTTC. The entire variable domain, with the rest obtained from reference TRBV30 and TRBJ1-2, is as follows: SQTIHQWPATLVQPVGSPLSLECTVEGTSNPNLYWYRQAAGRGLQLLFYSVGIGQISSEVPQNLSASRPQDRQFILSSKKLLLSDSGFYLCACVSGGEQAGYTFGSGTRLTVV.

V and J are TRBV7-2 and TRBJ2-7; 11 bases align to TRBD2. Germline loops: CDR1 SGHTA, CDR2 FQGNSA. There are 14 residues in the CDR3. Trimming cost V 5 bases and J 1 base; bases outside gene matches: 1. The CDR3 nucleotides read TGTGCCAGCAGCCGGACTAGCGGGTCCTACGAGCAGTACTTC. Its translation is CASSRTSGSYEQYF.

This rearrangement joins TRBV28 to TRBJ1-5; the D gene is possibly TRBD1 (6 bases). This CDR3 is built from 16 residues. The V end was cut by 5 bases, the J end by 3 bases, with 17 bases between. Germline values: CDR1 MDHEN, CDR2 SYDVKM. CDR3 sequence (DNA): TGTGCCAGCAGTAAAAGGACAGTGACTTTCAATCAGCCCCAGCATTTT. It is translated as CASSKRTVTFNQPQHF.

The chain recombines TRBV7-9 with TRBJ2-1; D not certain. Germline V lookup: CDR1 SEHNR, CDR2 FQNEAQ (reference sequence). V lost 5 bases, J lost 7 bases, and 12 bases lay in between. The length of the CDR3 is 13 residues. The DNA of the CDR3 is TGTGCCAGCAGCCCTCCCATTTCAAATGAGCAGTTCTTC. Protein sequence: CASSPPISNEQFF.

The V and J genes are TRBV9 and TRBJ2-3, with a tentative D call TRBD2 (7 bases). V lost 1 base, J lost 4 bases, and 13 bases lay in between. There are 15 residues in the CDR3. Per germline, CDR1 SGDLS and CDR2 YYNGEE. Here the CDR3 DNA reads TGTGCCAGCAGCGTAAACGGGGGGCCCCCAGATACGCAGTATTTT. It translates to CASSVNGGPPDTQYF.

CDR3 protein: CASSPPASYEQYF. CDR3 sequence (DNA): TGTGCCAGCAGTCCCCCCGCGTCCTACGAGCAGTACTTC. This chain joins TRBV28 and TRBJ2-7; D is unresolved. The CDR3 contains 13 residues. V lost 5 bases and J lost 1, with 9 bases in between. Germline V gives CDR1 MDHEN, CDR2 SYDVKM.

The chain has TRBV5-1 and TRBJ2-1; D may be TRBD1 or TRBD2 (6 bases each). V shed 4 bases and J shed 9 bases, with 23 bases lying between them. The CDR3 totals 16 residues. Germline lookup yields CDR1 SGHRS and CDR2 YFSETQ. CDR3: CASSPLSLVGGAEQFF. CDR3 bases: TGCGCCAGCAGCCCCCTATCCCTTGTGGGGGGCGCTGAGCAGTTCTTC.

Written as DNA, the CDR3 is TGTGCCAGCAGCTTATTCAGGACAGAAAAAGAGACCCAGTACTTC. This sequence encodes CASSLFRTEKETQYF. V gene TRBV11-2 combines with J gene TRBJ2-5, with D possibly TRBD1 on 6 matching bases. The CDR3 sequence is 15 residues long. Germline CDR1 is SGHAT and CDR2 is FQNNGV. Trimming took off 2 bases at V and 3 bases at J, with 13 bases between the two ends.

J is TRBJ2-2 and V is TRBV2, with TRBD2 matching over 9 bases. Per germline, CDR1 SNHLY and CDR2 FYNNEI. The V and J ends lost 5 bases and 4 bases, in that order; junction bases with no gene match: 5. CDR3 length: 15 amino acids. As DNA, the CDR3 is TGTGCCAGCAGTAAGCGGGAGGCGGTCACCGGGGAGCTGTTTTTT. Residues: CASSKREAVTGELFF.

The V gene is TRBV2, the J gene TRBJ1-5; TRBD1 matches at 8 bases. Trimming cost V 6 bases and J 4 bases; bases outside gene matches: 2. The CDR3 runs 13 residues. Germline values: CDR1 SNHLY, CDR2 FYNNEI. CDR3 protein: CASRGQANQPQHF. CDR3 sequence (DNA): TGTGCCAGCAGGGGACAGGCTAATCAGCCCCAGCATTTT.

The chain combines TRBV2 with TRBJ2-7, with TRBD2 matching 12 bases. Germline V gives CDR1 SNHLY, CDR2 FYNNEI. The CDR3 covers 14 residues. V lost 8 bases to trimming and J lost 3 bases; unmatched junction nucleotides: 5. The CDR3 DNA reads TGTGCCAGCTCGGAGACTAGCGGGGGCTACGAGCAGTACTTC. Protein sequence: CASSETSGGYEQYF.

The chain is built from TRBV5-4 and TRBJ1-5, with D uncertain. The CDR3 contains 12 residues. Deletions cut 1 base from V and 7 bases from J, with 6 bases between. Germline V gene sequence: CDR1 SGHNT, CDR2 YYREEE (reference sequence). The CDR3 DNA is TGTGCCAGCAGCTTGCGCGGGCAGCCCCAGCATTTT. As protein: CASSLRGQPQHF.

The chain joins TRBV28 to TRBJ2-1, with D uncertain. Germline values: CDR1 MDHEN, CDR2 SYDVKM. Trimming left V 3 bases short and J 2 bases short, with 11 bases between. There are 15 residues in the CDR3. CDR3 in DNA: TGTGCCAGCAGTTTGAGCTTTTCTACCTACAATGAGCAGTTCTTC. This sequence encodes CASSLSFSTYNEQFF.

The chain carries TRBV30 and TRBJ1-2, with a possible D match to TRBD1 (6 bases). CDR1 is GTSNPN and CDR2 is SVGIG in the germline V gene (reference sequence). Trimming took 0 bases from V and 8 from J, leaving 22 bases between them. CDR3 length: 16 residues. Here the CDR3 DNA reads TGTGCCTGGAGTGTACCGGGGGCCTCCCCCCCTGGGGGCTACACCTTC. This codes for CAWSVPGASPPGGYTF.

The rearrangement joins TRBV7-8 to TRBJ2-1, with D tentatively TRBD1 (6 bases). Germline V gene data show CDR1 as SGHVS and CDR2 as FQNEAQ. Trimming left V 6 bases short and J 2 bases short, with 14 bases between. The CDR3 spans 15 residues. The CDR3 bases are TGTGCCAGCAGTTCCGGGACACTCGCCTACAATGAGCAGTTCTTC. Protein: CASSSGTLAYNEQFF. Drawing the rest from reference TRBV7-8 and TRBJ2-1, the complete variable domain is GAGVSQSPRYKVAKRGQDVALRCDPISGHVSLFWYQQALGQGPEFLTYFQNEAQLDKSGLPSDRFFAERPEGSVSTLKIQRTQQEDSAVYLCASSSGTLAYNEQFFGPGTRLTVL.

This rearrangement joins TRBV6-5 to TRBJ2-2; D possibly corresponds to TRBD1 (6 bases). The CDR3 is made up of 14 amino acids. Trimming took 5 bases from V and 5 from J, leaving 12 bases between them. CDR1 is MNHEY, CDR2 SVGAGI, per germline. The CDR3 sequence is CASSLVQGTGELFF. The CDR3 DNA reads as TGTGCCAGCAGTCTAGTACAGGGTACCGGGGAGCTGTTTTTT.

In DNA form, the CDR3 reads TGTGCCAGTAGCCGGGACAGGGTCGGCTACACCTTC. Amino acids: CASSRDRVGYTF. This chain connects TRBV19 to TRBJ1-2, with 9 positions matching TRBD1. The CDR3 runs 12 residues. Germline loops: CDR1 LNHDA, CDR2 SQIVND (reference sequence). With V trimmed by 6 bases and J by 8 bases, 4 bases remained unmatched.

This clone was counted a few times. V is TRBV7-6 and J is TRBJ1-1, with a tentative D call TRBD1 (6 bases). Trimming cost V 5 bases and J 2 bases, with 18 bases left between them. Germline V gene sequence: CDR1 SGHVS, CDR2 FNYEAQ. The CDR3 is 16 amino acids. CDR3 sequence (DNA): TGTGCCAGCAGCACCCCCCCGGGGGCCCATAACACTGAAGCTTTCTTT. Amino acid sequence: CASSTPPGAHNTEAFF.